The clone carrying this T cell receptor (beta chain) showed up just a few times. What it binds is unknown. The sample comes from a study of cytotoxic CD8 clonotypes in ibrutinib-treated CLL. Assay used: immunoSEQ multiplex PCR; TCRdb lists only in-frame clones, some missing. The sample lists 200,000 or so clones, 70% to 75% occurring once. Trimming at V came to 2 bases and at J to 3 bases, leaving 4 bases not matched to a gene. CDR1 GTSNPN and CDR2 SVGIG come from the germline V gene (reference sequence). The CDR3 has 14 residues. Overall study findings and caveats: Sustained-remission and progressing patients had unequal sampling times.

The TCR sequence derives from a human donor with chronic lymphocytic leukemia. The J gene is TRBJ1-5, the V gene TRBV30; 7 nucleotides align to TRBD1. This material consisted of PBMCs, taken after 12 months of ibrutinib treatment. CDR3 loop: CAWSTTGYNQPQHF. The CDR3 nucleotides are TGTGCCTGGAGTACGACAGGGTACAATCAGCCCCAGCATTTT.